The sequence of this T cell receptor (beta chain) was determined in a study of response to subunit inactivated influenza vaccine. This clonotype was seen many times. No antigen is known for it. General study findings and limits: Few new T cells, the authors suggested, are recruited by each seasonal influenza vaccination.

The V gene's germline CDR1 is LNHNV and CDR2 YYDKDF (reference sequence). Trimming pared 8 bases from V and 7 bases from J, leaving 11 bases between. This CDR3 has 12 residues. TCRdb ran MiXCR on the RT-PCR reads and lists one entry per CDR3 protein. The sample records 490,000 or so distinct CDR3 sequences, less than 10% being singletons. The chain recombines TRBV15 with TRBJ1-4; possibly TRBD1 for D (6 bases). Material: PBMCs from blood, obtained approximately 25 months after vaccination. This sequence was found in a man between 50 and 69 years old who received an inactivated influenza vaccine. CDR3 bases: TGTGCCACCCAGGGGTGGGGTGAAAAACTGTTTTTT. Protein: CATQGWGEKLFF.